A single sample gave rise to the 5 T cell receptor beta chains below, sequenced in a study of blood T cell repertoires in COVID-19. Libraries were prepared by immunoSEQ multiplex PCR; TCRdb keeps only in-frame clonotypes and omits some of them. Of roughly 250,000 clones listed, about nine tenths are singletons. Material: peripheral blood. Receptors originate from a woman aged 30 to 39 with COVID-19, enrolled during active disease.

The chain's CDR3 is CASRGDREGDTEAFF. The CDR3 DNA is TGTGCCAGCAGGGGAGACAGGGAAGGGGACACTGAAGCTTTCTTT. This chain links TRBV28 with TRBJ1-1; TRBD1 aligns across 7 bases. CDR1 MDHEN and CDR2 SYDVKM come from the germline V gene. J lost 3 bases, V lost 6 bases, and 10 bases had no gene match. The CDR3 sequence is 15 residues long. The full variable domain, its missing parts supplied by reference TRBV28 and TRBJ1-1, is DVKVTQSSRYLVKRTGEKVFLECVQDMDHENMFWYRQDPGLGLRLIYFSYDVKMKEKGDIPEGYSVSREKKERFSLILESASTNQTSMYLCASRGDREGDTEAFFGQGTRLTVV.

The chain combines TRBV10-1 with TRBJ2-3; 8 nucleotides align to TRBD2. Germline trimming cut 2 bases from V and 2 bases from J; bases unmatched to any gene: 3. The CDR3 length is 15 residues. In germline, CDR1 is WNHNN, CDR2 SYGVQD (reference sequence). The CDR3 is CASSETSGNTDTQYF. The CDR3 region has the DNA TGCGCCAGCAGTGAGACTAGCGGAAACACAGATACGCAGTATTTT.

V gene TRBV6-6 combines with J gene TRBJ2-5, with a possible D match to TRBD1 (6 bases). V was cut by 5 bases and J by 0 bases, with 19 bases left in between. Per germline, CDR1 MNHNY and CDR2 SVGAGI (reference sequence). The CDR3 covers 17 residues. The CDR3 DNA reads TGTGCCAGCAGTCAGGGGTTACAGCCCCAGTACCAAGAGACCCAGTACTTC. The encoded protein is CASSQGLQPQYQETQYF.

As regards this clone: The identical CDR3 is also encoded by other nucleotide sequences in the sample. This rearrangement joins TRBV5-1 to TRBJ1-2; 8 bases match TRBD1. Losses at the gene ends were 1 base for V and 3 bases for J; bases not matched to a gene: 5. Germline-derived CDR1 and CDR2 are SGHRS and YFSETQ. The CDR3 loop spans 15 amino acids. The CDR3 loop is CASSLLSGGDYGYTF. The CDR3 nucleotides are TGCGCCAGCAGCTTGCTCTCAGGGGGCGACTATGGCTACACCTTC.

The chain couples TRBV13 to TRBJ2-7; 10 positions agree with TRBD1. Germline CDR1 reads PRHDT; CDR2 reads FYEKMQ (reference sequence). With 5 bases clipped from V and 3 bases from J, the junction kept 1 base outside the gene matches. This CDR3 spans 13 amino acids. CDR3 region: CASSRDRGYEQYF. CDR3 bases: TGTGCCAGCAGCCGGGACAGGGGCTACGAGCAGTACTTC.